This TCR beta chain was found in a study of T cells in Graves' hyperthyroidism and ophthalmopathy. At the level of the study: Pretreatment peripheral blood was obtained at initial diagnosis.

The junction had 3 bases not matched to a gene; V was cut back by 2 bases and J by 3 bases. Germline V gene data show CDR1 as MDHEN and CDR2 as SYDVKM. CDR3 length equals 15 residues. Under 3 months was the duration of disease in ophthalmopathy patients, who also had a Clinical Activity Score of at least 3 and a NOSPECS grade of at least 4. This clonotype was recorded many times. Its cognate antigen is unknown. Study-wide findings and caveats: A model of 13 V-J pairs discriminated ophthalmopathy from stable hyperthyroidism. Peripheral blood also featured most of the thyroid clonotypes expanded above 0.001.

Template material for amplifying TCR beta CDR3 regions consisted of RNA transcripts. Carried out on the TCR CDR3, a first-round RT-PCR used the HTBI primer set. TCRdb used MiXCR to reprocess the multiplex PCR reads, holding one entry per CDR3 protein. The repertoire holds 530,000 or so distinct CDR3 sequences, roughly 24% seen once, with around 10% in the top ten. The chain couples TRBV28 to TRBJ1-5; 8 nucleotides line up with TRBD1. The receptor comes from a woman aged 25 to 45 with Graves' ophthalmopathy. Sequencing was done on a sample of blood. The DNA of the CDR3 is TGTGCCAGCAGTTTAGCAGGGGGCGTCAATCAGCCCCAGCATTTT. This gives the protein CASSLAGGVNQPQHF.